This T cell receptor beta chain was identified in a study of blood T cell repertoires in COVID-19. The wider study: Whether acute or convalescent, the COVID-19 samples came from the United States, Italy and Spain.

V lost 3 bases and J lost 5, with 4 bases in between. Germline assignment: CDR1 GTSNPN and CDR2 SVGIG (reference sequence). The CDR3 contains 10 residues. Authors' analysis steps: It was from reference gene primer amplification that nucleated cell counts were estimated. Using immunoSEQ multiplex PCR, the repertoire was profiled, and TCRdb retains in-frame clones only, with some absent. Clone size and V and J calls were adopted from that table, with D and trimming inferred from the DNA. The table lists roughly 250,000 clones, around 89% of them singletons. In this sample, this clone turned up a few times.

The rearrangement links TRBV30 to TRBJ2-5; D is ambiguous. This TCR derives from a man aged 25 to 40 with acute or convalescent COVID-19. Sequenced material: peripheral blood. The CDR3 sequence is CAWSRETQYF. As DNA, the CDR3 is TGTGCCTGGAGCAGGGAGACCCAGTACTTC.